This TCR beta chain stems from a study of blood T cell repertoires in COVID-19. Sequencing used immunoSEQ multiplex PCR; TCRdb keeps in-frame clones, though not all of them. The sample carries about 120,000 clones, 60% to 80% recorded once. CDR3 length: 15 amino acids. Per germline, CDR1 LNHDA and CDR2 SQIVND (reference sequence). This rearrangement joins TRBV19 to TRBJ1-2; 8 bases match TRBD1. Sequencing was done on a sample of peripheral blood. The origin of this receptor is a woman in her 70s with acute or convalescent COVID-19. The CDR3: CASEHGQGASYGYTF. The DNA of the CDR3 is TGTGCGTCGGAGCACGGGCAGGGGGCAAGCTATGGCTACACCTTC. Full variable domain (outside the CDR3, taken from reference TRBV19 and TRBJ1-2): DGGITQSPKYLFRKEGQNVTLSCEQNLNHDAMYWYRQDPGQGLRLIYYSQIVNDFQKGDIAEGYSVSREKKESFPLTVTSAQKNPTAFYLCASEHGQGASYGYTFGSGTRLTVV.